Listed below are T cell receptor beta chains from one sample, sequenced in a study of metastatic and nonmetastatic thyroid tumors. TCRdb ran MiXCR on the PCR reads. The sample has 25,000 to 35,000 clones, roughly 17% seen once. The sequencing input was blood. These receptors were taken from a female donor with papillary thyroid cancer or a benign thyroid nodule (not recorded which). Some clones in this sample may be carry-over from other donors' samples. Both conserved end residues are part of each CDR3. The order of the fields is J gene, clone size, V gene, D gene, CDR3 protein, CDR3 DNA. The D gene is left open where the match is weak. Not all rows give a size; the values are once, few, many and, for expanded clones, a class.

TRBJ2-7 NA TRBV2 NA CSSSETIASYEQYF TGTTCCAGCAGTGAGACTATCGCCTCCTACGAGCAGTACTTC
TRBJ2-7 few TRBV29-1 NA CRVEETNEQYF TGCAGAGTCGAAGAAACGAACGAGCAGTACTTC
TRBJ1-5 many TRBV11-1 TRBD1 CASSLAHGQGRLQPQHF TGTGCCAGCAGCTTAGCCCACGGACAGGGGCGCCTTCAGCCCCAGCATTTT
TRBJ1-1 many TRBV19 NA CASNLRGGDAEAFF TGTGCCAGTAACCTAAGGGGGGGAGATGCTGAAGCTTTCTTT
TRBJ1-1 few TRBV6-1 NA CASWGGEGRRF TGTGCCAGCTGGGGGGGCGAAGGCCGCAGATTT
TRBJ1-3 NA TRBV11-2 TRBD1 CASSSHAGTGTGNTIYF TGTGCCAGCAGCTCGCACGCCGGGACAGGGACTGGAAACACCATATATTTT
TRBJ1-5 many TRBV2 NA CASSPGVSNQPQHF TGTGCCAGCAGTCCCGGGGTTAGCAATCAGCCCCAGCATTTT
TRBJ2-5 NA TRBV11-2 NA CASSYGGQETQYF TGTGCCAGCAGTTACGGGGGTCAAGAGACCCAGTACTTC
TRBJ2-1 few TRBV20-1 NA CSARDRQRTYNEQFF TGCAGTGCTAGAGATCGACAGCGAACCTACAATGAGCAGTTCTTC
TRBJ1-1 many TRBV9 NA CASSAGMNTEAFF TGTGCCAGCAGCGCCGGGATGAACACTGAAGCTTTCTTT
TRBJ2-7 few TRBV5-4 TRBD2 CAGSLLGLAGGPPEQYF TGTGCCGGCAGCTTGTTGGGACTAGCTGGAGGGCCCCCCGAGCAGTACTTC
TRBJ2-7 NA TRBV7-6 TRBD2 CASSLESGRFYEQYF TGTGCCAGCAGCTTAGAGAGCGGGAGGTTCTACGAGCAGTACTTC
TRBJ2-7 NA TRBV7-9 TRBD2 CASIPQGLAGYEQYF TGTGCCAGCATCCCCCAGGGACTAGCGGGATACGAGCAGTACTTC
TRBJ1-6 many TRBV27 NA CASSTAVSNSPLHF TGTGCCAGCAGTACAGCAGTTAGTAATTCACCCCTCCACTTT
TRBJ2-7 medium-sized TRBV2 TRBD1 CASRGVQGGGEQYF TGTGCCAGCAGGGGGGTACAGGGGGGAGGCGAGCAGTACTTC
TRBJ2-7 many TRBV28 TRBD1 CASSFRTGSYEQYF TGTGCCAGCAGTTTCCGGACAGGGTCCTACGAGCAGTACTTC
TRBJ2-2 many TRBV5-1 NA CASRHREYVGELFF TGCGCCAGCAGACACAGGGAATACGTCGGGGAGCTGTTTTTT
TRBJ2-1 few TRBV20-1 TRBD2 CSAKKTGGLYNEQFF TGCAGTGCTAAAAAAACGGGAGGCCTGTACAATGAGCAGTTCTTC
TRBJ1-2 few TRBV6-1 NA CASSPGANYGYTF TGTGCCAGCAGTCCAGGAGCTAACTATGGCTACACCTTC
TRBJ2-1 many TRBV15 NA CATTLGPLSYNEQFF TGTGCCACCACTCTGGGGCCATTATCCTACAATGAGCAGTTCTTC
TRBJ2-1 many TRBV6-6 NA CASSYSTGEQFF TGTGCCAGCAGTTACTCGACGGGGGAGCAGTTCTTC
TRBJ2-3 NA TRBV27 NA CASSSLGSEDHYTDTQYF TGTGCCAGCAGTTCCCTGGGGAGCGAAGACCATTACACAGATACGCAGTATTTT
TRBJ1-5 many TRBV3-1 NA CASSQDPHSNQPQHF TGTGCCAGCAGCCAAGATCCCCACTCCAATCAGCCCCAGCATTTT
TRBJ1-1 NA TRBV7-3 NA CASSSSPLAGIGNTEAFF TGTGCCAGCAGCTCCTCGCCCCTCGCAGGGATCGGGAACACTGAAGCTTTCTTT
TRBJ2-7 NA TRBV15 TRBD2 CATSGPVTSGYEQYF TGCGCCACCAGCGGACCCGTTACTAGCGGGTACGAGCAGTACTTC
TRBJ2-1 many TRBV10-3 TRBD1 CAIKTGTGGSNEQFF TGTGCCATCAAAACCGGGACAGGGGGATCCAATGAGCAGTTCTTC
TRBJ2-4 NA TRBV20-1 NA CSAHHGPKNIQYF TGCAGTGCTCACCATGGGCCCAAAAACATTCAGTACTTC
TRBJ1-2 many TRBV18 NA CASSPLTESGYTF TGTGCCAGCTCACCCCTGACGGAGTCTGGCTACACCTTC
TRBJ2-4 many TRBV27 TRBD2 CARTGTSEGVAKNIQYF TGTGCCAGGACCGGGACTAGCGAGGGGGTGGCCAAAAACATTCAGTACTTC